One sample yielded the 23 T cell receptor beta chains listed below, sequenced in a study of shared clonotypes between healthy human individuals. Clones were sequenced by immunoSEQ multiplex PCR, and TCRdb holds only the in-frame ones, with some missing. The repertoire has about 520,000 clones, 78% of them found once; the top ten carry more than 10%. The sequenced material came from PBMCs. Receptor source: a woman in her thirties or forties in good health. Some clones in this sample may be carry-over from other donors' samples.

This clone has only a few counts. The rearrangement joins TRBV10-3 to TRBJ1-3; D not certain. V was cut by 4 bases and J by 0 bases, with 13 bases left in between. Germline loops: CDR1 ENHRY, CDR2 SYGVKD. The CDR3 is 16 amino acids. The CDR3 here is CAISVAAGHSGNTIYF. The CDR3, as DNA: TGTGCCATCAGTGTCGCGGCGGGCCACTCTGGAAACACCATATATTTT.

This clone was recorded only once. The rearrangement uses TRBV28 and TRBJ2-3; a weak D match, TRBD1 (7 bases). Germline V gives CDR1 MDHEN, CDR2 SYDVKM. The CDR3 is made up of 17 amino acids. V lost 7 bases to trimming and J lost 4 bases, with 24 bases between them. DNA for the CDR3: TGTGCCAGCACCACCCAGTTGCAGGGGGGCGTCGCAGATACGCAGTATTTT. Protein: CASTTQLQGGVADTQYF.

Here the CDR3 DNA reads TGTGCCAGCAGTTTACTACCGGGACAGGGGACGAAGGGCTACACCTTC. Protein: CASSLLPGQGTKGYTF. V and J are TRBV28 and TRBJ1-2, with 10 bases fitting TRBD1. Germline V gene data show CDR1 as MDHEN and CDR2 as SYDVKM. There are 16 residues in the CDR3. V shed 2 bases and J 8 bases; nucleotides not matched to a gene: 11.

The rearrangement links TRBV18 to TRBJ2-7, with D hard to call. V was cut by 5 bases and J by 0 bases, with 2 bases left in between. There are 11 residues in the CDR3. Germline lookup yields CDR1 KGHSH and CDR2 LQKENI. CDR3 amino acids: CASSNSYEQYF. In nucleotides, the CDR3 is TGTGCCAGCTCAAACTCCTACGAGCAGTACTTC.

V is TRBV9 and J is TRBJ2-7; the D gene could be TRBD1 or TRBD2 (5 bases each). Looked up from germline, CDR1 is SGDLS and CDR2 is YYNGEE. V was shortened by 4 bases and J by 0 bases, with 11 bases between the two germline ends. The CDR3 totals 14 residues. CDR3 bases: TGTGCCAGCAGCCCCGGGACGAACTCCTACGAGCAGTACTTC. This encodes CASSPGTNSYEQYF.

CDR3 sequence reads: CASSSRVGTGELFF. The CDR3 region has the DNA TGTGCCAGCAGTTCCCGCGTAGGCACCGGGGAGCTGTTTTTT. The genes are TRBV7-7 and TRBJ2-2; D not certain. This CDR3 has 14 amino acids. Germline V gives CDR1 SSHAT, CDR2 FNYEAQ (reference sequence). Between the trimmed V and J ends, which lost 6 bases and 4 bases, there was a span of 12 bases.

This chain uses TRBV5-5 with TRBJ2-7; D unresolved. This CDR3 contains 14 residues. Germline CDR1 SGHKS, CDR2 YYEKEE (reference sequence). V lost 0 bases to trimming and J lost 1 base, with 8 bases between them. The CDR3 DNA is TGTGCCAGCAGCTTGGAGCCAGGATCCTACGAGCAGTACTTC. This codes for CASSLEPGSYEQYF.

Only a few counts were recorded for this clone. The chain couples TRBV7-7 to TRBJ2-2; weak D call: TRBD2 (5 bases). V was cut by 2 bases and J by 4 bases, with 14 bases left in between. Germline V gene data show CDR1 as SSHAT and CDR2 as FNYEAQ (reference sequence). The CDR3 length is 16 residues. In DNA, the CDR3 is TGTGCCAGCAGCTTAACGGGGAACTCTGGCACCGGGGAGCTGTTTTTT. This sequence encodes CASSLTGNSGTGELFF.

The rearrangement links TRBV14 to TRBJ2-2, with D maybe TRBD2 (5 bases). The V end lost 1 base, the J end lost 6 bases, and 15 bases lay between the germline ends. The CDR3 spans 16 residues. Germline CDR1 is SGHDN and CDR2 is FVKESK. The CDR3 loop reads CASSQGLGSWPGELFF. CDR3 coding DNA: TGTGCCAGCAGCCAAGGTCTAGGGAGTTGGCCCGGGGAGCTGTTTTTT.

This clone was counted ten times or more. The chain recombines TRBV28 with TRBJ2-2; perhaps TRBD2 as D (6 bases). The CDR3 loop spans 14 amino acids. The germline V gene encodes CDR1 MDHEN and CDR2 SYDVKM. V gave up 2 bases and J gave up 7 bases, with 11 bases separating them. CDR3 bases: TGTGCCAGCAGTTTAGCACTAGCCAGCGGGGAGCTGTTTTTT. Amino acid sequence: CASSLALASGELFF.

The chain combines TRBV15 with TRBJ2-7; TRBD2 matches at 9 bases. With V trimmed by 5 bases and J by 0 bases, 5 bases remained unmatched. The CDR3 length is 15 residues. The germline V gene encodes CDR1 LNHNV and CDR2 YYDKDF (reference sequence). CDR3 DNA: TGTGCCACCAGCTCACTAGCGGGTAACTCCTACGAGCAGTACTTC. Translated: CATSSLAGNSYEQYF.

This clone was recorded only once. The chain employs TRBV7-2 and TRBJ2-7, with 8 bases fitting TRBD1. The V and J ends lost 5 bases and 5 bases, in that order; junction bases with no gene match: 5. This CDR3 comprises 13 residues. The germline V gene has CDR1 SGHTA and CDR2 FQGNSA. This CDR3 is CASSPHRGDEQYF. The DNA for the CDR3 is TGTGCCAGCAGCCCGCACAGGGGGGACGAGCAGTACTTC.

In its sample, this clone was seen once. The CDR3 sequence is CASSPWTSTGELFF. The CDR3 coding sequence is TGTGCCAGCAGCCCGTGGACTAGCACCGGGGAGCTGTTTTTT. This chain uses TRBV7-9 with TRBJ2-2, with TRBD2 identical over 7 bases. V gave up 5 bases and J gave up 4 bases; unmatched junction bases: 4. Germline V gene data show CDR1 as SEHNR and CDR2 as FQNEAQ (reference sequence). This CDR3 region has 14 residues.

This clone has just a few counts. The identical CDR3 is also encoded by other nucleotide sequences in the sample. The CDR3 nucleotides are TGTGCCAGTAGTATCGGACAGGGGATCTCACCCCTCCACTTT. It is translated as CASSIGQGISPLHF. The chain is built from TRBV19 and TRBJ1-6; 9 positions agree with TRBD1. The CDR3 loop spans 14 amino acids. V shed 3 bases and J 10 bases; nucleotides not matched to a gene: 4. Looked up from germline, CDR1 is LNHDA and CDR2 is SQIVND (reference sequence). The full variable domain, with the rest looked up from reference TRBV19 and TRBJ1-6, is DGGITQSPKYLFRKEGQNVTLSCEQNLNHDAMYWYRQDPGQGLRLIYYSQIVNDFQKGDIAEGYSVSREKKESFPLTVTSAQKNPTAFYLCASSIGQGISPLHFGNGTRLTVT.

V usage is TRBV5-6 and J usage is TRBJ2-1, with a possible D match to TRBD2 (5 bases). Trimming pared 4 bases from V and 4 bases from J, leaving 12 bases between. This CDR3 is 14 amino acids long. The germline CDR1 and CDR2 sequences are SGHDT and YYEEEE. The CDR3 spells CASSTRATYNEQFF. The CDR3 DNA sequence: TGTGCCAGCAGCACGAGGGCAACATACAATGAGCAGTTCTTC.

The chain couples TRBV5-3 to TRBJ1-4; D perhaps matches TRBD1 (5 bases). TRBV5-3 counts as an open reading frame of uncertain function. V was trimmed by 6 bases and J by 8 bases, leaving 20 bases between them. This CDR3 region has 15 residues. DNA of the CDR3: TGTGCCAGAATGTGTCCACAACCGAGGGGAGAAAAACTGTTTTTT. Translated: CARMCPQPRGEKLFF.

The J gene is TRBJ1-1, the V gene TRBV5-5; no reliable D call. Germline CDR1 reads SGHKS; CDR2 reads YYEKEE (reference sequence). The CDR3 runs to 13 residues. The V and J ends lost 4 bases and 0 bases respectively, with 7 bases between them. This chain's CDR3 is CASSLSLNTEAFF. CDR3 sequence (DNA): TGTGCCAGCAGCCTCAGCCTGAACACTGAAGCTTTCTTT. The full variable domain, in which reference TRBV5-5 and TRBJ1-1 provide the parts outside the CDR3, is DAGVTQSPTHLIKTRGQQVTLRCSPISGHKSVSWYQQVLGQGPQFIFQYYEKEERGRGNFPDRFSARQFPNYSSELNVNALLLGDSALYLCASSLSLNTEAFFGQGTRLTVV.

A word on this clone: A single base is all that separates this from a far larger clone, so a read error is likely. CDR3 nucleotide sequence: TGTGTCAGCAGTTTCCGAGATCTTAATGAAAAACTGTTTTTT. As protein: CVSSFRDLNEKLFF. V is TRBV28 and J is TRBJ1-4; D unresolved. Germline V CDR1 and CDR2: MDHEN, SYDVKM. The CDR3 contains 14 residues.

The chain couples TRBV6-5 to TRBJ2-7; D call uncertain. V gave up 0 bases and J gave up 5 bases, with 8 bases separating them. Germline-derived CDR1 and CDR2 are MNHEY and SVGAGI. The CDR3 consists of 13 residues. The CDR3 sequence: CASSYSIRHEQYF. In DNA, the CDR3 is TGTGCCAGCAGTTACTCGATCAGGCACGAGCAGTACTTC.

The V gene is TRBV7-2, the J gene TRBJ2-3; D might be TRBD2 (7 bases). Germline CDR1 and CDR2: SGHTA and FQGNSA. The CDR3 is made up of 16 amino acids. V dropped 5 bases and J dropped 6 bases, with 21 bases sitting between them. This CDR3 reads CASSPRRGGSGDTQYF. DNA of the CDR3: TGTGCCAGCAGCCCACGAAGGGGGGGTAGCGGTGATACGCAGTATTTT.

This clone was counted once. The chain has TRBV7-8 and TRBJ2-7; the D gene is possibly TRBD1 (5 bases). This CDR3 has 16 amino acids. Germline loops: CDR1 SGHVS, CDR2 FQNEAQ. Trimming removed 3 bases from V and 3 bases from J, with 18 bases in between. The CDR3 reads CASSFGAGPSLYEQYF. CDR3 nucleotide sequence: TGTGCCAGCAGCTTTGGAGCAGGGCCCAGCCTCTACGAGCAGTACTTC. The complete variable domain, with remaining parts taken from reference TRBV7-8 and TRBJ2-7, reads GAGVSQSPRYKVAKRGQDVALRCDPISGHVSLFWYQQALGQGPEFLTYFQNEAQLDKSGLPSDRFFAERPEGSVSTLKIQRTQQEDSAVYLCASSFGAGPSLYEQYFGPGTRLTVT.

V is TRBV4-3 and J is TRBJ1-2; 8 positions match TRBD1. The CDR3 spans 15 residues. The V gene end was trimmed by 2 bases and the J gene end by 6 bases; junction bases not matched to a gene: 8. CDR1 is LGHNA and CDR2 is YSLEER in the germline V gene. The CDR3 DNA follows: TGCGCCAGCAGCCAACCCCTGACAGGGGTTGATGGCTACACCTTC. Translated, it gives CASSQPLTGVDGYTF.

The V gene is TRBV6-1, the J gene TRBJ1-1; D remains unclear. Germline-derived CDR1 and CDR2 are MNHNS and SASEGT. The V end lost 5 bases, the J end lost 3 bases, and 7 bases lay between the germline ends. This CDR3 region has 12 residues. The CDR3 coding sequence is TGTGCCAGCAGTCAGGAATACACTGAAGCTTTCTTT. Translation gives CASSQEYTEAFF.